This is a list of T cell receptor beta chains from one sample in a study of Ad26.COV2.S vaccination and SARS-CoV-2 variants. Generated by immunoSEQ multiplex PCR, the TCRdb table keeps only in-frame clones and is missing some. The profile shows about 350,000 clones, 88% of them singletons. The sample here was peripheral blood, taken in a trial of Ad26.COV2.S vaccine versus placebo. These receptors originate from a person between 18 and 60 years old who received the Ad26.COV2.S COVID-19 vaccine or a placebo. CDR3s include the opening cysteine and the closing phenylalanine or tryptophan. Each record gives: J gene, clone size, D gene, V gene, CDR3 DNA, CDR3 protein. D genes are given only for firm matches. The size of a clone is reported for some rows only, either as once, few or many, or as a class for expanded clones.

J: TRBJ2-5
size: .
D: .
V: TRBV19
DNA: TGTGCCACCGAATCCCAAGGGATCGGGGAGACCCAGTACTTC
CDR3: CATESQGIGETQYF

J: TRBJ2-2
size: once
D: .
V: TRBV10-3
DNA: TGTGCCATCACTCCTATGACGGACACCGGGGAGCTGTTTTTT
CDR3: CAITPMTDTGELFF

J: TRBJ2-2
size: .
D: .
V: TRBV12-3/TRBV12-4
DNA: TGTGCCAGCAGTTTATACACCGGGGAGCTGTTTTTT
CDR3: CASSLYTGELFF

J: TRBJ2-7
size: .
D: TRBD1
V: TRBV27
DNA: TGTGCCAGCAGTCAGACAGGGCTCTCCTACGAGCAGTACTTC
CDR3: CASSQTGLSYEQYF

J: TRBJ2-6
size: .
D: .
V: TRBV19
DNA: TGTGCCAGTACCCCCCCATTTTCTGGGGCCAACGTCCTGACTTTC
CDR3: CASTPPFSGANVLTF

J: TRBJ2-1
size: .
D: .
V: TRBV6-4
DNA: TGTGCCAGCAGTGACCGAACAGGCAACAATGAGCAGTTCTTC
CDR3: CASSDRTGNNEQFF

J: TRBJ2-5
size: .
D: .
V: TRBV9
DNA: TGTGCCAGCAGCGTAACGGGTCGGGAGACCCAGTACTTC
CDR3: CASSVTGRETQYF

J: TRBJ2-1
size: .
D: TRBD2
V: TRBV4-3
DNA: TGCGCCAGCAGCCAGGGACTAGCGGGCAACCGCCCCTACAATGAGCAGTTCTTC
CDR3: CASSQGLAGNRPYNEQFF

J: TRBJ2-1
size: .
D: .
V: TRBV28
DNA: TGTGCCAGCAGTTTACAGCGTAGCTCCTACAATGAGCAGTTCTTC
CDR3: CASSLQRSSYNEQFF

J: TRBJ2-5
size: .
D: TRBD2
V: TRBV5-1
DNA: TGCGCCAGCAGCTCTTTTCCACTAGCGGGAGGCCAAGAGACCCAGTACTTC
CDR3: CASSSFPLAGGQETQYF

J: TRBJ2-1
size: .
D: TRBD2
V: TRBV7-9
DNA: TGTGCCAGCAGCCACATAGCGGGGCGGACCTCCTACAATGAGCAGTTCTTC
CDR3: CASSHIAGRTSYNEQFF

J: TRBJ2-7
size: .
D: .
V: TRBV7-2
DNA: TGTGCCAGCAGCCTACCGGTTGGCGAGCAGTACTTC
CDR3: CASSLPVGEQYF

J: TRBJ2-5
size: .
D: .
V: TRBV9
DNA: TGTGCCAGCAGCGTAGGGGCTCTGGGAGTCCAAGAGACCCAGTACTTC
CDR3: CASSVGALGVQETQYF

J: TRBJ2-5
size: .
D: TRBD2
V: TRBV6-5
DNA: TGTGCCAGCCGGGAGGGGCGAGAGACCCAGTACTTC
CDR3: CASREGRETQYF

J: TRBJ1-2
size: .
D: .
V: TRBV28
DNA: TGTGCCAGCAGGTTAGGGGGAAACTATGGCTACACCTTC
CDR3: CASRLGGNYGYTF

J: TRBJ1-1
size: once
D: TRBD1
V: TRBV7-3
DNA: TGTGCCAGCAGCTCTGACAGGGGCACTGAAGCTTTCTTT
CDR3: CASSSDRGTEAFF

J: TRBJ2-7
size: .
D: TRBD1
V: TRBV9
DNA: TGTGCCAGCAGCCCCCGGGACAGGGAAGTGCAGTACTTC
CDR3: CASSPRDREVQYF

J: TRBJ2-7
size: .
D: .
V: TRBV7-9
DNA: TGTGCCAGCAGTCCCCAAGGACAGATCTCCTACGAGCAGTACTTC
CDR3: CASSPQGQISYEQYF

J: TRBJ1-5
size: .
D: .
V: TRBV27
DNA: TGTGCCAGCAGTCCCCTGGGGAAGTCCTATAGCAATCAGCCCCAGCATTTT
CDR3: CASSPLGKSYSNQPQHF

J: TRBJ2-3
size: once
D: .
V: TRBV27
DNA: TGTGCCAGCAGCGAAGACGATCAGAGCACAGATACGCAGTATTTT
CDR3: CASSEDDQSTDTQYF

J: TRBJ2-2
size: few
D: .
V: TRBV5-1
DNA: TGCGCCAGCAGCTTAGGGAACACCGGGGAGCTGTTTTTT
CDR3: CASSLGNTGELFF

J: TRBJ1-3
size: once
D: .
V: TRBV5-1
DNA: TGCGCCAGCAGCTCGACAGTCTCTGGAAACACCATATATTTT
CDR3: CASSSTVSGNTIYF

J: TRBJ1-1
size: .
D: .
V: TRBV5-4
DNA: TGTGCCAGCAGCCCGGGGGCAGGCGGGCCAATGAACACTGAAGCTTTCTTT
CDR3: CASSPGAGGPMNTEAFF

J: TRBJ1-1
size: once
D: .
V: TRBV5-1
DNA: TGCGCCAGCAGGTCCGACATAGTGAACACTGAAGCTTTCTTT
CDR3: CASRSDIVNTEAFF

J: TRBJ1-2
size: .
D: .
V: TRBV7-9
DNA: TGTGCCAGCAGCTCCGGACAGAATTCTAACTATGGCTACACCTTC
CDR3: CASSSGQNSNYGYTF

J: TRBJ1-5
size: .
D: TRBD1
V: TRBV7-3
DNA: TGTGCCAGCAGCCCCCCAGGGGGTAATCAGCCCCAGCATTTT
CDR3: CASSPPGGNQPQHF

J: TRBJ1-4
size: .
D: .
V: TRBV6-4
DNA: TGTGCCAGCAGTCCTTCCGGCTCGGCAGAAAAACTGTTTTTT
CDR3: CASSPSGSAEKLFF

J: TRBJ2-3
size: .
D: TRBD2
V: TRBV24-1
DNA: TGTGCCACCAGTGGGGCCGGGGGGTACACAGATACGCAGTATTTT
CDR3: CATSGAGGYTDTQYF

J: TRBJ2-3
size: .
D: TRBD2
V: TRBV24-1
DNA: TGTGCCACCAGTGGAGGTAGCGGGAGCGGCGACCTTAGTACGCAGTATTTT
CDR3: CATSGGSGSGDLSTQYF

J: TRBJ2-7
size: .
D: TRBD2
V: TRBV18
DNA: TGTGCCAGCTCACCACCGAGGCTAGCGGGATCCTACGAGCAGTACTTC
CDR3: CASSPPRLAGSYEQYF

J: TRBJ2-7
size: .
D: TRBD1
V: TRBV7-9
DNA: TGTGCCAGCAGCCCCGGACAGGGGGTGGGCTACGAGCAGTACTTC
CDR3: CASSPGQGVGYEQYF

J: TRBJ1-3
size: .
D: .
V: TRBV5-5
DNA: TGTGCCAGCAGCTTACCCTTGTCCGGGTCTGGAAACACCATATATTTT
CDR3: CASSLPLSGSGNTIYF

J: TRBJ2-4
size: .
D: TRBD2
V: TRBV5-1
DNA: TGCGCCAGCAGCCTGGACTGGGGAGGGGCCAAAAACATTCAGTACTTC
CDR3: CASSLDWGGAKNIQYF

J: TRBJ1-1
size: .
D: TRBD1
V: TRBV6-5
DNA: TGTGCCAGCAGTTGGAGGGGGCGGTTCACTGAAGCTTTCTTT
CDR3: CASSWRGRFTEAFF

J: TRBJ2-7
size: .
D: TRBD1
V: TRBV5-1
DNA: TGCGCCAGCAGCTCTCGACAGGGGGAGACCTACGAGCAGTACTTC
CDR3: CASSSRQGETYEQYF

J: TRBJ2-1
size: .
D: TRBD2
V: TRBV2
DNA: TGTGCCAGCAGTGTCGAGGGAGGGTACAATGGGCAGTTCTTC
CDR3: CASSVEGGYNGQFF

J: TRBJ1-4
size: .
D: TRBD1
V: TRBV7-9
DNA: TGTGCCAGCAGCTCAGGGGGCAGAGCTAATGAAAAACTGTTTTTT
CDR3: CASSSGGRANEKLFF